This TCR beta chain was found in a study of blood T cell repertoires in COVID-19 (dated by TCRdb to 2018 to 2020). At the level of the whole study: Collaborator samples came from the United States, Italy and Spain and covered acute and convalescent phases of COVID-19. The material from the prospective study consisted of cDNA or gDNA derived from T cells, B-cell-depleted T cells, or PBMCs. Subjects who had been exposed to COVID-19, were actively infected with it, or had recovered from it provided the deeply sampled blood TCRbeta repertoires that made up the dataset. The repertoires were released in a freely available public database meant as a resource for research on the immune response to SARS-CoV-2. The samples were drawn from the first 160 participants of the ongoing ImmuneRACE study and from under 1,500 subjects provided by 6 global collaborators. Sample metadata almost always included a de-identified subject ID, COVID-19 status, age in years and sex. Where HLA class I and class II types were available, the types were taken from metadata supplied by the sample provider, not from assay-based typing.

TCRbeta CDR3 regions were amplified from genomic DNA by means of the immunoSEQ Assay, a bias-controlled multiplex PCR. The authors' analysis ran thus. Within the assay, amplification of reference gene primers was used to estimate how many nucleated cells each sample contained. To quantify the absolute abundance of each unique TCRbeta CDR3 rearrangement, sequence reads were collapsed and filtered. For each sample, productive Simpson clonality was calculated by taking the square root of Simpson's diversity index across productive rearrangements. This immuneACCESS table, as held by TCRdb, lists in-frame sequences with V and J called but not all clones. Of the missing ones, under half trace to an unresolved V gene in checked studies; the others have no known cause. The DNA gave D and trimming, while V, J and clone size come from that table. The sample table records around 94,000 clones; 70% to 90% of these occur just once. The top ten hold roughly 2% of the sample.

Results the study describes overall, beyond this receptor: The amount of clinical and demographic metadata varied by source and participant and was provided uncurated.

Collaborating institutions collected whole blood in K2EDTA tubes following their own protocols. For TCRbeta analysis, collaborators shipped samples in one of three forms: frozen whole blood, isolated PBMCs, or DNA extracted from either of those sample types. From the cysteine through the phenylalanine, the CDR3 covers 15 amino acids. Kept here is only the CDR3 DNA, which spans 45 bases and is read in frame from base 1. V loses 4 bases, J loses 1 base, and the germline ends lie 14 bases apart. The germline V gene specifies SGHRS as CDR1 and YFSETQ as CDR2. As concerns this clone: This clone's antigen is unknown. No base qualities exist here, and no much larger clone lies one base off it.

This receptor was taken from a man aged 50-59 years with active COVID-19. The V and J segments used are TRBV5-1 and TRBJ1-1; the D gene lacks a confident call. The sequenced sample was peripheral blood. In nucleotide form, the sequence is TGCGCCAGCAGCGGGGTGGAGGGCGAGAACACTGAAGCTTTCTTT. This is translated as CASSGVEGENTEAFF.